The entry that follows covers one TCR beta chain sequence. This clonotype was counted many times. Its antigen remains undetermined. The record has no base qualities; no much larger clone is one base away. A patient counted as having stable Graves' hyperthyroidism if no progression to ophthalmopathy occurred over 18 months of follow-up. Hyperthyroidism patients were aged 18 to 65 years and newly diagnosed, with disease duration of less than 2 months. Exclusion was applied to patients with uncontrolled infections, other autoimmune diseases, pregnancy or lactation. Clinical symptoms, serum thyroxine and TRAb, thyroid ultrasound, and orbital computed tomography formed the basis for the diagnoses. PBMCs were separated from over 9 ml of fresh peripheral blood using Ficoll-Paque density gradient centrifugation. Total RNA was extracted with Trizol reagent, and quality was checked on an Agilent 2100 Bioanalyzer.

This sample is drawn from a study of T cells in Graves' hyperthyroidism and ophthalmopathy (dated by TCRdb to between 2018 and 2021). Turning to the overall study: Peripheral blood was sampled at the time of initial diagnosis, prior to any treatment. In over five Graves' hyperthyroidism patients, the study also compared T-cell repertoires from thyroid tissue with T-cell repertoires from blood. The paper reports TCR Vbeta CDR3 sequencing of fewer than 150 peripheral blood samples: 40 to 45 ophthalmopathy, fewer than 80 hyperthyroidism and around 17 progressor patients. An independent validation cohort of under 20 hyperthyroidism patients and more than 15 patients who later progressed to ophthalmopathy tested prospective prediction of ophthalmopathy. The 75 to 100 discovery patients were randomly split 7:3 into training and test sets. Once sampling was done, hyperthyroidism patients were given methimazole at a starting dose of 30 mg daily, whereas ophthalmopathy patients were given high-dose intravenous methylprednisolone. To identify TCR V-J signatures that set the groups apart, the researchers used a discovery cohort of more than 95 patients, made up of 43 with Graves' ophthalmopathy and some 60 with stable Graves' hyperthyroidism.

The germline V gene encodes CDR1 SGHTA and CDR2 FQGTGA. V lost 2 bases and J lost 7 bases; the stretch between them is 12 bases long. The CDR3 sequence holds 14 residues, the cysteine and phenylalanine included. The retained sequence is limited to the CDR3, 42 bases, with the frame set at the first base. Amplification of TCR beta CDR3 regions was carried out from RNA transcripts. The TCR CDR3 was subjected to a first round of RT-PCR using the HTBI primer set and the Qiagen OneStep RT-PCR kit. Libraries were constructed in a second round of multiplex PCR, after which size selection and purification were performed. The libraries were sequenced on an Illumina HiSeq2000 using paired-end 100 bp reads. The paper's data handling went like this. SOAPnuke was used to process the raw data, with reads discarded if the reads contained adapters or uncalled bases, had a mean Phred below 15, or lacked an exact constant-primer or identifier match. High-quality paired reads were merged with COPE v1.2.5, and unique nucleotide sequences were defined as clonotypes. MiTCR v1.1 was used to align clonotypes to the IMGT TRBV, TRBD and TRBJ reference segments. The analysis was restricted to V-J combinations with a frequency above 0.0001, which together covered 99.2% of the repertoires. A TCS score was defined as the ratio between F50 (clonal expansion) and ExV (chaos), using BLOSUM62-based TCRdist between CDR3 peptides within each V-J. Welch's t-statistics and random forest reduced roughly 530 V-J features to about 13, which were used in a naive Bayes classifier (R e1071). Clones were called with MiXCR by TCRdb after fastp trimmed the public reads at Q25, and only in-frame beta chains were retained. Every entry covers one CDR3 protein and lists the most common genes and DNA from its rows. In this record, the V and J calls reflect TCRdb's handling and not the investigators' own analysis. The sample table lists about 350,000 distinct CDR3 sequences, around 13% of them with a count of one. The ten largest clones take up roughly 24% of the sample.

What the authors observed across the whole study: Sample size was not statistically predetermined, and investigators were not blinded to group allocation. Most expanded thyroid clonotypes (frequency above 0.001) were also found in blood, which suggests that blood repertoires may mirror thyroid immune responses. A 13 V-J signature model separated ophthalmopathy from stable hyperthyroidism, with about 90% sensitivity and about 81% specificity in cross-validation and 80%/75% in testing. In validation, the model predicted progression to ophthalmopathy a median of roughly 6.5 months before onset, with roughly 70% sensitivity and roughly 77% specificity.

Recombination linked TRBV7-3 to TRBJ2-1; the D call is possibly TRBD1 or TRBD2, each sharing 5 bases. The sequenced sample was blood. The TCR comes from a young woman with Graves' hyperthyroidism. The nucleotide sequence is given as TGTGCCAGCAGCTTAGTTTGGGGGTCTAATGAGCAGTTCTTC. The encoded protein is CASSLVWGSNEQFF.